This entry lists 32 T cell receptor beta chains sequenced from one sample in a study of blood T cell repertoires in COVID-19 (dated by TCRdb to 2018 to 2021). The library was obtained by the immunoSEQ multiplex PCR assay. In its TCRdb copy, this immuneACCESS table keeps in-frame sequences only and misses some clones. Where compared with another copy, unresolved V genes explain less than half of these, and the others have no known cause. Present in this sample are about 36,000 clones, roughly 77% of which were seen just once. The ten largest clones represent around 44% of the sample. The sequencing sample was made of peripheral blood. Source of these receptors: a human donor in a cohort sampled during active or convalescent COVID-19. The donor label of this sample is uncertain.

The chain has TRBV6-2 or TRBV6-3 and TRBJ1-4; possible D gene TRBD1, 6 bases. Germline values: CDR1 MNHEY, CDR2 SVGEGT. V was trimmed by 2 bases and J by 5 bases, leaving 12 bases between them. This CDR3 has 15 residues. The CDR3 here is CASSYGGQPNEKLFF. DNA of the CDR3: TGTGCCAGCAGTTACGGGGGCCAACCAAATGAAAAACTGTTTTTT.

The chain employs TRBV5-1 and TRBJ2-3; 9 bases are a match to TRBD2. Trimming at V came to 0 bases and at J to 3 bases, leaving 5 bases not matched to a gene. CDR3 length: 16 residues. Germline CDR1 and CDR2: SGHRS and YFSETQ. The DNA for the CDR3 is TGCGCCAGCAGCTTGGTGGCTAGCGGGATGACAGATACGCAGTATTTT. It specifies CASSLVASGMTDTQYF.

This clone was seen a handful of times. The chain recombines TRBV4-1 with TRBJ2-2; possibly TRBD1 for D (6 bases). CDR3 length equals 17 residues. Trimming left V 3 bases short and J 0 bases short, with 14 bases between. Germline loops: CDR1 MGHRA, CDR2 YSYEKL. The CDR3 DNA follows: TGCGCCAGCAGCCATGTTTTGACAGGCGCGAACACCGGGGAGCTGTTTTTT. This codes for CASSHVLTGANTGELFF.

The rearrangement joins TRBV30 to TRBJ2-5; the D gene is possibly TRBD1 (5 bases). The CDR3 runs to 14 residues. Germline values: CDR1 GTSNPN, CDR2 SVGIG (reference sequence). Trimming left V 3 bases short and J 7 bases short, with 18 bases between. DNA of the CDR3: TGTGCCTGGAGGATCTGGACCCAGGGTGCGACCCAGTACTTC. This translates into CAWRIWTQGATQYF.

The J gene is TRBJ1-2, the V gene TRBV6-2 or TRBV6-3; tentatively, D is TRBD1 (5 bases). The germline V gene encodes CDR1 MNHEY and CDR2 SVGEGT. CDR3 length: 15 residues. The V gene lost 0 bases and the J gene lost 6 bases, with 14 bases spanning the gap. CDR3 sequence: CASSYSSTGRDGYTF. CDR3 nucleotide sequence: TGTGCCAGCAGTTACTCGAGTACAGGCCGTGATGGCTACACCTTC.

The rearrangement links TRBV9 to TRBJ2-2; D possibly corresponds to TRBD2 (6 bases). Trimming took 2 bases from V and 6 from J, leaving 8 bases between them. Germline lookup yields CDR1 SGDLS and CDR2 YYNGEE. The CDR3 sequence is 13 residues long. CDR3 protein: CASSVRRAGELFF. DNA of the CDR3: TGTGCCAGCAGCGTTCGGAGGGCCGGGGAGCTGTTTTTT. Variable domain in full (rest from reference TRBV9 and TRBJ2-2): DSGVTQTPKHLITATGQRVTLRCSPRSGDLSVYWYQQSLDQGLQFLIQYYNGEERAKGNILERFSAQQFPDLHSELNLSSLELGDSALYFCASSVRRAGELFFGEGSRLTVL.

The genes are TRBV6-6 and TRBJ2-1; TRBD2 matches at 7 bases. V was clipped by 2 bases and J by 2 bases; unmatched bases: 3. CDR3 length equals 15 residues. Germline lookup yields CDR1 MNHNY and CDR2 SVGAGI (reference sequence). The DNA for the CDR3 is TGTGCCAGCAGTTACGAGCGGGGTGCCTACAATGAGCAGTTCTTC. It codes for CASSYERGAYNEQFF.

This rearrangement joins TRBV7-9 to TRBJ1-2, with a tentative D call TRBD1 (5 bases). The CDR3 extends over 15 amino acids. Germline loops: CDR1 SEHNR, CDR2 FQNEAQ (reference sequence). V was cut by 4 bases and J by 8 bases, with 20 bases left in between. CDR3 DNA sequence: TGTGCCAGCAGCTCTACCGGGACTATGGTGAGCGGCTACACCTTC. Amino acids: CASSSTGTMVSGYTF.

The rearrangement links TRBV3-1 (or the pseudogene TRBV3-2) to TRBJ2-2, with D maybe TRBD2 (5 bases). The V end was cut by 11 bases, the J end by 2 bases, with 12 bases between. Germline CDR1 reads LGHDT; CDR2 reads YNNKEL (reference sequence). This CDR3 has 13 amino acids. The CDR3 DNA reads TGTGCCGCCCGGACTGATAACACCGGGGAGCTGTTTTTT. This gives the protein CAARTDNTGELFF.

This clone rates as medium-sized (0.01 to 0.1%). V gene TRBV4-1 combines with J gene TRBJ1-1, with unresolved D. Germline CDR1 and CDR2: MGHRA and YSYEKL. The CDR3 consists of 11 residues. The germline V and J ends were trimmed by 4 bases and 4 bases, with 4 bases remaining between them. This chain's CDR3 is CASSRSTEAFF. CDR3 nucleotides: TGCGCCAGCAGCCGGAGCACTGAAGCTTTCTTT.

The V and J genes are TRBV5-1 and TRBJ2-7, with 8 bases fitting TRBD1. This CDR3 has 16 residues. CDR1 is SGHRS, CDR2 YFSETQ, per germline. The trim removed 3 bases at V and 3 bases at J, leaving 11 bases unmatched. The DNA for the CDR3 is TGCGCCAGCAGCTCCAGGACAGGGAGCCCCATCTACGAGCAGTACTTC. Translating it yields CASSSRTGSPIYEQYF. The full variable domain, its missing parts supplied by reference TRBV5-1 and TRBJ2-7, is KAGVTQTPRYLIKTRGQQVTLSCSPISGHRSVSWYQQTPGQGLQFLFEYFSETQRNKGNFPGRFSGRQFSNSRSEMNVSTLELGDSALYLCASSSRTGSPIYEQYFGPGTRLTVT.

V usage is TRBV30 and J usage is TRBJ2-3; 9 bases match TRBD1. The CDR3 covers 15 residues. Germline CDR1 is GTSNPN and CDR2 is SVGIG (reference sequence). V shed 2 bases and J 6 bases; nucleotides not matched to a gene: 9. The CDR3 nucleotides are TGTGCCTGGAGTTTTCGGACAGGGGAGGCGGATACGCAGTATTTT. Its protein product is CAWSFRTGEADTQYF.

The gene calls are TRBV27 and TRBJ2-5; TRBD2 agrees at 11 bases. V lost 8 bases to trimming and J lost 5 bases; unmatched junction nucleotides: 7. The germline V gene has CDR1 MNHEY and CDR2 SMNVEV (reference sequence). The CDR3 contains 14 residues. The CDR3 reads CASHSGRAYETQYF. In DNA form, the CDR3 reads TGTGCCAGCCATAGCGGGAGGGCGTATGAGACCCAGTACTTC.

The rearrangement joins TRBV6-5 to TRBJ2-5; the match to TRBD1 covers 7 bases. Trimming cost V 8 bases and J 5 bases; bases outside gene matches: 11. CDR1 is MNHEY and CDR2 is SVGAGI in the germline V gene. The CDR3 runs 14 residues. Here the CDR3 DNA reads TGTGCCAGCGCGACGACAGGGACCCAGGAGACCCAGTACTTC. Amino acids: CASATTGTQETQYF.

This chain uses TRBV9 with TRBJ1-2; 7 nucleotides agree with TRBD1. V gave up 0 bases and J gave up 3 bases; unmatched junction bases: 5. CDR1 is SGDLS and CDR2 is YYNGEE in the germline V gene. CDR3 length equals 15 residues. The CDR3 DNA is TGTGCCAGCAGCGTAGGAGGGACAGTCTACTATGGCTACACCTTC. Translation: CASSVGGTVYYGYTF.

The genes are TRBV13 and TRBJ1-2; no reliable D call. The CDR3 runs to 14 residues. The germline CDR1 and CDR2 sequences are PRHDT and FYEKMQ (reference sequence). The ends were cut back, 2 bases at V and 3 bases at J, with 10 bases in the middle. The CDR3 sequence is CASSLYGVDYGYTF. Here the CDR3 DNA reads TGTGCCAGCAGCTTATACGGAGTGGACTATGGCTACACCTTC.

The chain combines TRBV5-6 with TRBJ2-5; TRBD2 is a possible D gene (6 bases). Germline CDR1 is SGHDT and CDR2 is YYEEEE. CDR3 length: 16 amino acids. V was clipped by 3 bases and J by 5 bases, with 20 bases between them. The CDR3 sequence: CASSSSRTIEGETQYF. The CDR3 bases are TGTGCCAGCAGCTCCTCTAGGACTATAGAGGGGGAGACCCAGTACTTC.

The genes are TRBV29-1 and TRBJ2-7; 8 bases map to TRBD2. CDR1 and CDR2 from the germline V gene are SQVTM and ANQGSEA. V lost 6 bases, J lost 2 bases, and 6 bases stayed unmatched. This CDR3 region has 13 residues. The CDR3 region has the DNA TGCAGCGTCGAGGGAGCGGGGGCCTACGAGCAGTACTTC. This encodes CSVEGAGAYEQYF.

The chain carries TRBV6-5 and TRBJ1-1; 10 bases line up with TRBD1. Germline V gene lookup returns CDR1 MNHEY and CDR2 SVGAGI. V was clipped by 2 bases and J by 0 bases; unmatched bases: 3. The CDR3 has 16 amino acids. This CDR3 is CASSYGTGAMNTEAFF. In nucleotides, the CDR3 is TGTGCCAGCAGTTACGGGACAGGGGCCATGAACACTGAAGCTTTCTTT.

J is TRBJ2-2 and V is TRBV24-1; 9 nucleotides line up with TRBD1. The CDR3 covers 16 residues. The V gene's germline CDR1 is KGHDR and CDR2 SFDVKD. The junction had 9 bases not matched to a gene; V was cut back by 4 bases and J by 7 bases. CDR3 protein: CATSDSGQGLSGELFF. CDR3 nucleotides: TGTGCCACCAGTGACTCCGGACAGGGGTTGAGCGGGGAGCTGTTTTTT.

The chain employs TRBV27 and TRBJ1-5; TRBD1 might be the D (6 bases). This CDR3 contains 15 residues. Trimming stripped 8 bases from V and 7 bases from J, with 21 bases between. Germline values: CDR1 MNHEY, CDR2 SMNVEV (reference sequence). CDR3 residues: CASLQKRGARQPQHF. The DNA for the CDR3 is TGTGCCAGCCTTCAGAAACGGGGGGCTCGGCAGCCCCAGCATTTT.

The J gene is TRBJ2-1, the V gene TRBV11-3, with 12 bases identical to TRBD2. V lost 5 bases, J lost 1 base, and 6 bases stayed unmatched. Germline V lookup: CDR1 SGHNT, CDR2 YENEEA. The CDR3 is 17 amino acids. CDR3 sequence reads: CASSPSGRASSYNEQFF. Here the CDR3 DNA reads TGTGCCAGCAGCCCTAGCGGGAGGGCCTCTTCCTACAATGAGCAGTTCTTC.

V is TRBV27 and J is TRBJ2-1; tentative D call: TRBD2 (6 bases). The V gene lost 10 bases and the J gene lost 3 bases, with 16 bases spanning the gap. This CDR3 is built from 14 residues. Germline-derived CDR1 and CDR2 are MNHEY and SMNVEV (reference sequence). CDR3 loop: CATLPGGSYNEQFF. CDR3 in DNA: TGTGCCACACTTCCAGGAGGGAGCTACAATGAGCAGTTCTTC.

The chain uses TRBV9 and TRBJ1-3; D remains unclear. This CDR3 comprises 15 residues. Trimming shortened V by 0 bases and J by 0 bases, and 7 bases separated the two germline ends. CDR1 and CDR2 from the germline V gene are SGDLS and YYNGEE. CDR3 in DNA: TGTGCCAGCAGCGTAGCCTCCAGCTCTGGAAACACCATATATTTT. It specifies CASSVASSSGNTIYF.

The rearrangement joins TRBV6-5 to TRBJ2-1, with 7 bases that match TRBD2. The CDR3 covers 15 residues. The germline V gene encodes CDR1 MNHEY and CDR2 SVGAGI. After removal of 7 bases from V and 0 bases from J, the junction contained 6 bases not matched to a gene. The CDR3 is CASKVQRDSYNEQFF. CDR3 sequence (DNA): TGTGCCAGCAAGGTTCAGCGGGACTCCTACAATGAGCAGTTCTTC.

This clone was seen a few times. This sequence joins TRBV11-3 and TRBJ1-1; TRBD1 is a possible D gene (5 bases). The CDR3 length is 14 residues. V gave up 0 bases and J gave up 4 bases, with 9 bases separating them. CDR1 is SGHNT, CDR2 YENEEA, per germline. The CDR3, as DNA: TGTGCCAGCAGCTTAGATGCAGGGTTCACTGAAGCTTTCTTT. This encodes CASSLDAGFTEAFF.

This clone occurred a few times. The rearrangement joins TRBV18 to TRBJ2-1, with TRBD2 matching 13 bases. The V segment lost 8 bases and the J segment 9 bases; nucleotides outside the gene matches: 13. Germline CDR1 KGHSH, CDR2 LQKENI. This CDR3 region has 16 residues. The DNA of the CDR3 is TGTGCCAGCGGTTATTCGTCGGGACTAGCGGGAACTGAGCAGTTCTTC. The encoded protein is CASGYSSGLAGTEQFF.

The CDR3 spells CASSEVGSRQPQHF. CDR3 bases: TGTGCCAGCAGTGAAGTCGGGTCGCGTCAGCCCCAGCATTTT. The rearrangement links TRBV6-1 to TRBJ1-5; unclear D gene. Per germline, CDR1 MNHNS and CDR2 SASEGT. The CDR3 covers 14 residues. Trimming cost V 1 base and J 6 bases, with 10 bases left between them.

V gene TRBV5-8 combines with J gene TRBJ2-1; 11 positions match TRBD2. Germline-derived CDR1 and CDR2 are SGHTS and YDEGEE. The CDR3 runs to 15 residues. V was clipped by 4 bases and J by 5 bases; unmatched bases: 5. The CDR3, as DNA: TGTGCCAGCAGCCAGGGGACTAGCGGAGACAATGAGCAGTTCTTC. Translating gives CASSQGTSGDNEQFF.

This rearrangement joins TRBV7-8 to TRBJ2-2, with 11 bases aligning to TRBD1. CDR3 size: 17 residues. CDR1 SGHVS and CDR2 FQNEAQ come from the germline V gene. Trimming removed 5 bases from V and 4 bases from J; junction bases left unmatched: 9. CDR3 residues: CASSPWTGGLFTGELFF. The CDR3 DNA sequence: TGTGCCAGCAGCCCGTGGACAGGGGGCCTCTTCACCGGGGAGCTGTTTTTT.

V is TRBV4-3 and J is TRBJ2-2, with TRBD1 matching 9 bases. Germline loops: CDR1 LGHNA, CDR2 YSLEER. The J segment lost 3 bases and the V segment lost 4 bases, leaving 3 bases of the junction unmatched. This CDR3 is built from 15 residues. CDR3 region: CASSLGDRDTGELFF. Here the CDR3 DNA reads TGCGCCAGCAGCCTCGGGGACAGGGACACCGGGGAGCTGTTTTTT.

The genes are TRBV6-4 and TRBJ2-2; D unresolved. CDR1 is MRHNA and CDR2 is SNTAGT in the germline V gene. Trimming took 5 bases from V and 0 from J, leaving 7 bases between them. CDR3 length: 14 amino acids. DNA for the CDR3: TGTGCCAGCAGTTTTACTTCGAACACCGGGGAGCTGTTTTTT. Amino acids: CASSFTSNTGELFF.